These 15 T cell receptor beta chains originate from one sample sequenced in a study of identical twins. TCRdb processed the 5' RACE reads anew with MiXCR; each CDR3 protein has one entry. The sample holds fewer than 900,000 distinct CDR3 sequences, about 20% seen once. Another study also made use of these data, one on T cells expressing NK-cell markers.

The sample comprised PBMCs. The source of these receptors is a woman aged 18 to 35 in good health.

This chain joins TRBV6-5 and TRBJ1-2, with unresolved D. In germline, CDR1 is MNHEY, CDR2 SVGAGI. The CDR3 has 15 amino acids. Trimming pared 2 bases from V and 1 base from J, leaving 11 bases between. The CDR3 region is CASSYGGNLNYGYTF. CDR3 in DNA: TGTGCCAGCAGTTACGGAGGGAATCTTAACTATGGCTACACCTTC.

V usage is TRBV20-1 and J usage is TRBJ2-7, with 13 bases fitting TRBD2. The V segment lost 6 bases and the J segment 4 bases; nucleotides outside the gene matches: 6. The V gene's germline CDR1 is DFQATT and CDR2 SNEGSKA (reference sequence). The CDR3 consists of 14 residues. The CDR3 loop reads CSAPGLAGDYEQYF. The DNA for the CDR3 is TGCAGTGCGCCTGGACTAGCGGGAGATTACGAGCAGTACTTC.

This clonotype was observed a handful of times. The gene calls are TRBV6-1 and TRBJ2-1, with 7 bases matching TRBD1. Germline V gene lookup returns CDR1 MNHNS and CDR2 SASEGT. This CDR3 spans 15 amino acids. Losses at the gene ends were 7 bases for V and 4 bases for J; bases not matched to a gene: 10. As DNA, the CDR3 is TGTGCCAGCATCAAACACAGGGGCAAATACAATGAGCAGTTCTTC. The encoded protein is CASIKHRGKYNEQFF.

The V call is TRBV10-3, the J call TRBJ2-1; the D is unclear. The CDR3 consists of 11 residues. Germline V CDR1 and CDR2: ENHRY, SYGVKD. V lost 7 bases and J 6 bases, leaving 7 bases between the germline ends. The CDR3 DNA reads as TGTGCCATCATGGGCCTCAATGAGCAGTTCTTC. This codes for CAIMGLNEQFF.

This rearrangement joins TRBV7-9 to TRBJ2-1; D unclear. V was trimmed by 7 bases and J by 6 bases, leaving 13 bases between them. The CDR3 loop spans 13 amino acids. Germline V gene data show CDR1 as SEHNR and CDR2 as FQNEAQ (reference sequence). CDR3 protein: CASTQGISNEQFF. The CDR3 coding sequence is TGTGCCAGCACCCAAGGGATTTCCAATGAGCAGTTCTTC. The full variable domain, with the rest looked up from reference TRBV7-9 and TRBJ2-1, is DTGVSQNPRHKITKRGQNVTFRCDPISEHNRLYWYRQTLGQGPEFLTYFQNEAQLEKSRLLSDRFSAERPKGSFSTLEIQRTEQGDSAMYLCASTQGISNEQFFGPGTRLTVL.

The chain joins TRBV6-5 to TRBJ1-1; TRBD1 might be the D (6 bases). Trimming cost V 5 bases and J 9 bases, with 10 bases left between them. This CDR3 has 11 residues. Germline V CDR1 and CDR2: MNHEY, SVGAGI. The CDR3 region is CASSGTTKAFF. DNA for the CDR3: TGTGCCAGCAGTGGGACAACTAAAGCTTTCTTT.

This clonotype appeared a few times. The chain couples TRBV10-3 to TRBJ2-1; 11 bases line up with TRBD2. The CDR3 loop spans 16 amino acids. V shed 5 bases, J shed 0 bases, and the junction held 3 bases outside the gene matches. Germline V lookup: CDR1 ENHRY, CDR2 SYGVKD. The CDR3: CAISPTSGSSYNEQFF. DNA for the CDR3: TGTGCCATCAGTCCTACTAGCGGGAGCTCCTACAATGAGCAGTTCTTC.

This clonotype came up many times. V usage is TRBV5-6 and J usage is TRBJ1-1, with D possibly being TRBD1 (5 bases). The CDR3 is 13 amino acids. V shed 4 bases and J shed 5 bases, with 12 bases lying between them. Per germline, CDR1 SGHDT and CDR2 YYEEEE. The chain's CDR3 is CASSGMTDTEAFF. For the CDR3, the DNA is TGTGCCAGCAGCGGCATGACAGATACTGAAGCTTTCTTT. Looking up the rest from reference TRBV5-6 and TRBJ1-1 gives the full variable domain: DAGVTQSPTHLIKTRGQQVTLRCSPKSGHDTVSWYQQALGQGPQFIFQYYEEEERQRGNFPDRFSGHQFPNYSSELNVNALLLGDSALYLCASSGMTDTEAFFGQGTRLTVV.

The rearrangement links TRBV12-3 or TRBV12-4 to TRBJ1-5, with 7 bases lining up with TRBD1. J gave up 5 bases and V 1 base, and 5 bases lay outside the gene matches. The CDR3 is 15 amino acids. The CDR3 DNA is TGTGCCAGCAGTTTAGGCTCAGGGGGATATCAGCCCCAGCATTTT. It codes for CASSLGSGGYQPQHF.

The CDR3 region is CASSRTSGVWNEQFF. In DNA, the CDR3 is TGTGCCAGCAGTCGGACTAGCGGGGTTTGGAATGAGCAGTTCTTC. This chain joins TRBV12-3 or TRBV12-4 and TRBJ2-1; TRBD2 aligns across 12 bases. The CDR3 has 15 amino acids. The ends lost 5 bases at V and 7 bases at J; junction bases unmatched: 6.

This chain connects TRBV15 to TRBJ2-3, with unresolved D. Germline-derived CDR1 and CDR2 are LNHNV and YYDKDF (reference sequence). With 5 bases removed from V and 2 bases from J, the gap between germline ends came to 11 bases. This CDR3 is built from 14 residues. Written as DNA, the CDR3 is TGTGCCACCAGCCTTAACCCTCACACAGATACGCAGTATTTT. Translated: CATSLNPHTDTQYF.

This clonotype showed up just a few times. V and J are TRBV4-3 and TRBJ2-1, with a possible D match to TRBD1 (6 bases). Trimming took off 8 bases at V and 0 bases at J, with 14 bases between the two ends. Germline CDR1 reads LGHNA; CDR2 reads YSLEER. This CDR3 is built from 15 residues. The CDR3 sequence is CASGTRTSSYNEQFF. In DNA form, the CDR3 reads TGCGCCAGCGGGACAAGAACTAGCTCCTACAATGAGCAGTTCTTC.

The chain joins TRBV20-1 to TRBJ1-4; 8 bases are a match to TRBD1. Germline CDR1 is DFQATT and CDR2 is SNEGSKA (reference sequence). The V gene end was trimmed by 5 bases and the J gene end by 6 bases; junction bases not matched to a gene: 8. The CDR3 contains 14 residues. The CDR3 loop is CSAVSGGEDEKLFF. The CDR3 coding sequence is TGCAGTGCTGTGTCAGGGGGCGAGGATGAAAAACTGTTTTTT.

This clonotype was detected a few times. This chain joins TRBV10-3 and TRBJ2-7, with D hard to call. The CDR3 extends over 12 amino acids. V lost 8 bases to trimming and J lost 0 bases, with 8 bases between them. CDR1 and CDR2 (germline): ENHRY, SYGVKD. The CDR3 spells CAISPSSYEQYF. The CDR3 DNA reads TGTGCCATCTCTCCCAGCTCCTACGAGCAGTACTTC.

The rearrangement uses TRBV7-3 and TRBJ2-3; a possible D gene is TRBD2 (5 bases). Trimming cost V 5 bases and J 3 bases, with 15 bases left between them. Germline-derived CDR1 and CDR2 are SGHTA and FQGTGA. There are 15 residues in the CDR3. The CDR3 reads CASSQIASLTDTQYF. The CDR3 coding sequence is TGTGCCAGCAGCCAAATAGCTAGCTTGACAGATACGCAGTATTTT.